The present entry profiles one T cell receptor beta chain with its context. Germline CDR1 LGHNA, CDR2 YSLEER. V lost 0 bases, J lost 11 bases, and 13 bases lay in between. The CDR3 runs 14 residues. These data originate in a study of blood T cell repertoires in COVID-19. Turning to the study itself: Samples of COVID-19 (acute and convalescent) were obtained from the United States, Italy and Spain. Sample material is recorded as cDNA or gDNA derived from T cells, B-cell-depleted T cells, or PBMCs.

The data were produced by immunoSEQ multiplex PCR, yet TCRdb's version contains in-frame clones alone and is incomplete. The sample lists fewer than 200,000 clones, approximately 87% occurring once. The sequence was collected from a man aged 65 to 79 with active or convalescent COVID-19. The chain is built from TRBV4-3 and TRBJ1-4, with D unclear. Sequences were obtained from peripheral blood. The CDR3 DNA reads TGCGCCAGCAGCCAAGATCGGGAGGGAGGGAAACTGTTTTTT. Translation gives CASSQDREGGKLFF.